The 4 T cell receptor beta chains presented below share a single source sample, sequenced in a study of blood T cell repertoires in COVID-19. Some clones are missing from TCRdb's copy, which holds only in-frame ones; the method was immunoSEQ multiplex PCR. The sample lists 90,000 to 130,000 clones; around 76% were seen once. Sequencing was done on a sample of peripheral blood. The receptor set was obtained from a woman of 80 years or more with acute or convalescent COVID-19.

This clone was seen more than once but under ten times. This chain links TRBV4-2 with TRBJ1-3; tentative D call: TRBD1 (5 bases). The germline CDR1 and CDR2 sequences are LGHNA and YNFKEQ. The V end was cut by 4 bases, the J end by 1 base, with 20 bases between. The CDR3 is 18 amino acids. Written as DNA, the CDR3 is TGTGCCAGCAGCCTGGGGACTGCTGGTTCGGGGTCTGGAAACACCATATATTTT. The encoded protein is CASSLGTAGSGSGNTIYF.

The chain recombines TRBV9 with TRBJ2-3; TRBD2 matches at 10 bases. Unmatched junction bases numbered 2, after V lost 5 bases and J lost 2 bases. The length of the CDR3 is 14 residues. In germline, CDR1 is SGDLS, CDR2 YYNGEE. CDR3 in amino acids: CASRSGGATDTQYF. Here the CDR3 DNA reads TGTGCCAGCAGGAGCGGGGGGGCCACAGATACGCAGTATTTT.

The chain is built from TRBV6-4 and TRBJ1-6; the match to TRBD1 covers 9 bases. CDR3 length: 15 residues. The germline V gene encodes CDR1 MRHNA and CDR2 SNTAGT. The V gene end was trimmed by 3 bases and the J gene end by 7 bases; junction bases not matched to a gene: 4. The CDR3 reads CASSESGQGNSPLHF. The CDR3, as DNA: TGTGCCAGCAGTGAGTCGGGACAGGGAAATTCACCCCTCCACTTT.

V gene TRBV6-5 combines with J gene TRBJ1-2; no clear D. The CDR3 extends over 13 amino acids. Germline V gene sequence: CDR1 MNHEY, CDR2 SVGAGI. Trimming stripped 6 bases from V and 6 bases from J, with 14 bases between. As DNA, the CDR3 is TGTGCCAGCAGCCCGTTGGAGGCTCATGGCTACACCTTC. The encoded protein is CASSPLEAHGYTF.